This T cell receptor (beta chain) was documented in a study of T cell changes during pregnancy in multiple sclerosis. The data were produced by immunoSEQ multiplex PCR, yet TCRdb's version contains in-frame clones alone and is incomplete. This table holds around 88,000 clones, roughly 92% found once. Deletions cut 2 bases from V and 4 bases from J, with 11 bases between. Germline CDR1 MDHEN, CDR2 SYDVKM. The CDR3 is made up of 14 amino acids. The sample consisted of peripheral blood, taken in the first trimester of pregnancy. This sequence originates from a female donor with multiple sclerosis, enrolled in a pregnancy study. The gene calls are TRBV28 and TRBJ1-1; a possible D gene is TRBD1 (6 bases). CDR3 loop: CASSLQGRSTEAFF. The CDR3 DNA sequence: TGTGCCAGCAGTTTACAGGGGCGGAGCACTGAAGCTTTCTTT.